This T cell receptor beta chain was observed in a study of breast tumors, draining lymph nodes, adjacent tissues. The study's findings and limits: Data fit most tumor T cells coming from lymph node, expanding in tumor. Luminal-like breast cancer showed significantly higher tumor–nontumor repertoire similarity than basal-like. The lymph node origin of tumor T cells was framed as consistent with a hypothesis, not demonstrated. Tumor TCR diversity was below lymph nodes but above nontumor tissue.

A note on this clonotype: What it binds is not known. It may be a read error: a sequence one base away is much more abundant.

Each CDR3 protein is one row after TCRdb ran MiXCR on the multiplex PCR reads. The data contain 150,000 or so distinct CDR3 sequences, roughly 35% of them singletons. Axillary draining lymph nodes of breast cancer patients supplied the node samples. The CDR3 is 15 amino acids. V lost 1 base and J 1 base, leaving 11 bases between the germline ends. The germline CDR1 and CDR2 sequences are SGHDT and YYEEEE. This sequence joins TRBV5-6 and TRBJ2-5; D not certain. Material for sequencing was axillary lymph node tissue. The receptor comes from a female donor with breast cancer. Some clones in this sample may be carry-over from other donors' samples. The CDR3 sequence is CASSLSDRSQETQYF. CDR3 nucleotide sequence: TGTGCCAGCAGCTTGTCCGACCGGTCCCAAGAGACCCAGTACTTC.